The 5 T cell receptor beta chains below come from one sample, sequenced in a study of shared clonotypes between healthy human individuals. Naive CD8 populations comprised CD45RO-negative cells positively selected for CCR7, excluding terminally differentiated effector memory CD45RA+ cells. TCRdb's copy holds only in-frame clones and misses some; the assay was immunoSEQ multiplex PCR. The sample consists of about 2 million clones, roughly 94% of them appearing once. The sample was naive CD8+ T cells sorted from blood. The receptors shown here come from a man between 18 and 29 years old in good health.

This rearrangement joins TRBV27 to TRBJ1-2; TRBD1 matches 7 bases. The CDR3 consists of 15 residues. V lost 5 bases and J lost 0; bases outside the gene matches: 6. CDR1 and CDR2 (germline): MNHEY, SMNVEV (reference sequence). The CDR3 sequence is CASSPGTATNYGYTF. The CDR3 nucleotides are TGTGCCAGCAGTCCGGGGACAGCGACTAACTATGGCTACACCTTC.

The rearrangement uses TRBV9 and TRBJ1-2, with 10 bases that match TRBD1. The germline V gene encodes CDR1 SGDLS and CDR2 YYNGEE. The V gene end was trimmed by 3 bases and the J gene end by 9 bases; junction bases not matched to a gene: 11. The CDR3 is 15 amino acids. Written as DNA, the CDR3 is TGTGCCAGCAGCGCCTTCCTCGGGACAGGGGAGAGCTACACCTTC. Its protein product is CASSAFLGTGESYTF.

This chain uses TRBV5-6 with TRBJ2-1, with 7 bases matching TRBD2. CDR3 length equals 15 residues. Germline V gives CDR1 SGHDT, CDR2 YYEEEE. With V trimmed by 3 bases and J by 0 bases, 3 bases remained unmatched. CDR3 amino acids: CASSSTSVSYNEQFF. DNA for the CDR3: TGTGCCAGCAGCTCCACTAGCGTCTCCTACAATGAGCAGTTCTTC.

This clone was picked up one time. V usage is TRBV18 and J usage is TRBJ2-7; 10 nucleotides match TRBD2. This CDR3 comprises 15 residues. Looked up from germline, CDR1 is KGHSH and CDR2 is LQKENI. The ends lost 9 bases at V and 0 bases at J; junction bases unmatched: 8. As DNA, the CDR3 is TGTGCCAGATCAACAAGACTAGCGGGCTCCTACGAGCAGTACTTC. Amino acids: CARSTRLAGSYEQYF.

About this clone itself: A much larger clone differs by one base, so this may be a read error. At the DNA level, this CDR3 is encoded by other sequences in the same sample as well. The chain joins TRBV7-2 to TRBJ2-7; 7 bases are shared with TRBD1. Losses at the gene ends were 1 base for V and 3 bases for J; bases not matched to a gene: 0. This CDR3 has 13 amino acids. Germline V gives CDR1 SGHTA, CDR2 FQGNSA. The CDR3 loop reads CASSLGDSYEQYF. The CDR3 DNA is TGTGCCAGCAGCTTAGGGGACAGCTACGAGCAGTACTTC.